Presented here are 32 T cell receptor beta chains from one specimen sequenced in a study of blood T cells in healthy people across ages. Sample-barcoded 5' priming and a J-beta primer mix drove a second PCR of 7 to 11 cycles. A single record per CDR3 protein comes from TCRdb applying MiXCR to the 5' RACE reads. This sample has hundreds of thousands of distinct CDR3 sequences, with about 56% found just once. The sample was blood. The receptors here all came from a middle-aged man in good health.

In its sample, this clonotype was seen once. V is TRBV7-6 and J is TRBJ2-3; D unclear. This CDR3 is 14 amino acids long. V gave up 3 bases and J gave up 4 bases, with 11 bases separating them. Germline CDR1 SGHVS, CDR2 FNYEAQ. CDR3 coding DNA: TGTGCCAGCAGCTTGGGCCTAACTCCAGATACGCAGTATTTT. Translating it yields CASSLGLTPDTQYF.

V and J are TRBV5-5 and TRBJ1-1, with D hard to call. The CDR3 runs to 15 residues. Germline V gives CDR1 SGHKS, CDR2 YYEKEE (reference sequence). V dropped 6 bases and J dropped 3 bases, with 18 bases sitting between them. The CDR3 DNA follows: TGTGCCAGCATCCCAACCCGGCTTATAGACACTGAAGCTTTCTTT. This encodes CASIPTRLIDTEAFF.

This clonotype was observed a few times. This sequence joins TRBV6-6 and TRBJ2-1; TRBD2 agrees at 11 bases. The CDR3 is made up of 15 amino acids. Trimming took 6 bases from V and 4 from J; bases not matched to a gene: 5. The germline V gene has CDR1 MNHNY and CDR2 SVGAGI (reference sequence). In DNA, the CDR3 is TGTGCCAGCAGCCGACTAGCGGGGCTGTACAATGAGCAGTTCTTC. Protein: CASSRLAGLYNEQFF.

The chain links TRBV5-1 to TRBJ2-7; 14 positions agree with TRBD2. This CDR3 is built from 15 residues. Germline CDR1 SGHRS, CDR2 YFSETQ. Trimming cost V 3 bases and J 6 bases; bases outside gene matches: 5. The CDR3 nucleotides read TGCGCCAGCAGCTGGGGACTAGCGGGAGTGTTCGAGCAGTACTTC. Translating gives CASSWGLAGVFEQYF. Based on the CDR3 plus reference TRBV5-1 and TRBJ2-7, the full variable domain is KAGVTQTPRYLIKTRGQQVTLSCSPISGHRSVSWYQQTPGQGLQFLFEYFSETQRNKGNFPGRFSGRQFSNSRSEMNVSTLELGDSALYLCASSWGLAGVFEQYFGPGTRLTVT.

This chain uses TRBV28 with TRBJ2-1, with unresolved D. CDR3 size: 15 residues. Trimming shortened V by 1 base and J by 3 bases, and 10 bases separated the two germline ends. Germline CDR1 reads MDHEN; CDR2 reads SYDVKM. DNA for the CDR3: TGTGCCAGCAGTTTATTCGGCAGCCTCTACAATGAGCAGTTCTTC. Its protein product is CASSLFGSLYNEQFF.

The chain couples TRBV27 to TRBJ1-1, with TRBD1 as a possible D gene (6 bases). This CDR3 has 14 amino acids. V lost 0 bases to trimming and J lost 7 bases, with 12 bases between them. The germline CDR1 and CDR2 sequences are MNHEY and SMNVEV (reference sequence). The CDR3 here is CASSLSRGSGEAFF. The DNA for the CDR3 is TGTGCCAGCAGTTTATCCAGGGGAAGCGGTGAAGCTTTCTTT.

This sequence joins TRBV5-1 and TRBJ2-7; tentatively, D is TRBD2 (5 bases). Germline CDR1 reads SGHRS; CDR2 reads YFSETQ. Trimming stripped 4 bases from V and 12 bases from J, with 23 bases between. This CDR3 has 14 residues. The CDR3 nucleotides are TGCGCCAGCAGCCCGGTAGGATCGTGGGAGACCCGGTACTTC. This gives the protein CASSPVGSWETRYF.

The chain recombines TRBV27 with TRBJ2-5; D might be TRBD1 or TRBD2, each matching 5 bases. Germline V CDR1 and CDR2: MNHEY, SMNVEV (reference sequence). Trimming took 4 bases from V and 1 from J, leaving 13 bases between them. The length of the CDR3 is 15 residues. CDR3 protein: CASSSWVGVQETQYF. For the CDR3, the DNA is TGTGCCAGCAGTTCTTGGGTGGGGGTCCAAGAGACCCAGTACTTC.

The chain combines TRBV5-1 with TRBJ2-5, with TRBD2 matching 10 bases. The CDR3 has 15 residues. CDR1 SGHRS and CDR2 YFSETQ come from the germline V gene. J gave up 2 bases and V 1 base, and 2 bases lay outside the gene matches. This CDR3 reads CASSLTLAGQETQYF. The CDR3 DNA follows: TGCGCCAGCAGCTTGACACTAGCGGGACAAGAGACCCAGTACTTC.

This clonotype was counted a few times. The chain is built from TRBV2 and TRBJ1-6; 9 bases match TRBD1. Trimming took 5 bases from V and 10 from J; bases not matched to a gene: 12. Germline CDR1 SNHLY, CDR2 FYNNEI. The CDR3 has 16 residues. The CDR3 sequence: CASSRRGQGSQSPLHF. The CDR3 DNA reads TGTGCCAGCAGTCGAAGGGGACAGGGTTCGCAGTCACCCCTCCACTTT.

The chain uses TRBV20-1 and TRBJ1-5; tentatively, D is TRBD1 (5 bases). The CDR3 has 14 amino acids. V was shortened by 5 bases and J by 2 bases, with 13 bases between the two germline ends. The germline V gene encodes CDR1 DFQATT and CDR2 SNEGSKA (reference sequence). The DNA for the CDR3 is TGCAGTGCTGGAGGGGTGGGGGGCAATCAGCCCCAGCATTTT. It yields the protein CSAGGVGGNQPQHF.

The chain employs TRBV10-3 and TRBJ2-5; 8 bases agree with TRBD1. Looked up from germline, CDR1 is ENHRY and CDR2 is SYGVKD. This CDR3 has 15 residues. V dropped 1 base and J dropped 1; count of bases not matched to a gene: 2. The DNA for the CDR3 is TGTGCCATCAGTGAGTTTGACAGGGGCCAAGAGACCCAGTACTTC. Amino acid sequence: CAISEFDRGQETQYF.

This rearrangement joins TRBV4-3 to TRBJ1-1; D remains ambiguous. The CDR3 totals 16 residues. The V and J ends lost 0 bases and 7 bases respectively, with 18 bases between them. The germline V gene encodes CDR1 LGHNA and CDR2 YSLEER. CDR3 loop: CASSQEPLAASFEAFF. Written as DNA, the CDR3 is TGCGCCAGCAGCCAAGAGCCCCTGGCTGCCTCTTTTGAAGCTTTCTTT.

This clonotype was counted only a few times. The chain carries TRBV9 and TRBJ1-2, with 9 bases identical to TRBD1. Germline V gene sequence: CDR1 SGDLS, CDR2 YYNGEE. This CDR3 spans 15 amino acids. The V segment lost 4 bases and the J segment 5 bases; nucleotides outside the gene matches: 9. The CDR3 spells CASSLEPGQGYGYTF. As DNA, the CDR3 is TGTGCCAGCAGCCTAGAGCCGGGACAGGGATATGGCTACACCTTC.

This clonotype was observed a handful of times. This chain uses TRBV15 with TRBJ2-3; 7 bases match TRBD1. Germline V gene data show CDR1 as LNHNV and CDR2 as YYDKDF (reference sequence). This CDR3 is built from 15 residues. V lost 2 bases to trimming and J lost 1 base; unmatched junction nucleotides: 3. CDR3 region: CATSRSGQGTDTQYF. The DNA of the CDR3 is TGTGCCACCAGCAGATCTGGACAGGGCACAGATACGCAGTATTTT.

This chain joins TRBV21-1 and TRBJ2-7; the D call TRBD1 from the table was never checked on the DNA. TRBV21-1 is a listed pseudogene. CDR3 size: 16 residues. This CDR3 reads CASSKEGPISSYGQYF. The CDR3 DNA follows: TGTGCCAGCAGCAAAGAGGGGCCGATAAGCTCCTACGGGCAGTACTTC.

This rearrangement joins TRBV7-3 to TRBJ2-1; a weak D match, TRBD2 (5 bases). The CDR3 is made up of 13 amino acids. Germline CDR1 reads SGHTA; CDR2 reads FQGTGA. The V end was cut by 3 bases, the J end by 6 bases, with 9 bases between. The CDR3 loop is CASSFLASNEQFF. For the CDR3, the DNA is TGTGCCAGCAGCTTCCTAGCAAGCAATGAGCAGTTCTTC.

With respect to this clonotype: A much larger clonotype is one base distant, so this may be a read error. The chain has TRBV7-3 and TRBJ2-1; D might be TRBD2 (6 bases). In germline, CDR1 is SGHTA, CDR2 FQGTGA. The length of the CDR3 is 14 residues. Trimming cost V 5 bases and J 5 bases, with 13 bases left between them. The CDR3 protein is CASSPTGVDNEQFF. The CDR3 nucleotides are TGTGCCAGCAGCCCCACGGGGGTAGACAATGAGCAGTTCTTC.

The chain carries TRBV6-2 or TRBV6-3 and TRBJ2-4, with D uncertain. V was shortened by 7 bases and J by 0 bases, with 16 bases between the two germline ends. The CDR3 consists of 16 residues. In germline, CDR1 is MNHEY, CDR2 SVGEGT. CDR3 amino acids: CASTSGLAIAKNIQYF. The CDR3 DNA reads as TGTGCCAGCACTTCCGGTCTCGCTATAGCCAAAAACATTCAGTACTTC.

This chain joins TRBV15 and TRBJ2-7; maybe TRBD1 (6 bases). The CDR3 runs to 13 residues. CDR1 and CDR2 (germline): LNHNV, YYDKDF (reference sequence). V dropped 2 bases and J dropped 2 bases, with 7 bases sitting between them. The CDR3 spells CATSRSGAYEQYF. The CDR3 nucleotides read TGTGCCACCAGCAGATCAGGGGCCTACGAGCAGTACTTC. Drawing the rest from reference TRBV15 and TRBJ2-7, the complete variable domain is DAMVIQNPRYQVTQFGKPVTLSCSQTLNHNVMYWYQQKSSQAPKLLFHYYDKDFNNEADTPDNFQSRRPNTSFCFLDIRSPGLGDTAMYLCATSRSGAYEQYFGPGTRLTVT.

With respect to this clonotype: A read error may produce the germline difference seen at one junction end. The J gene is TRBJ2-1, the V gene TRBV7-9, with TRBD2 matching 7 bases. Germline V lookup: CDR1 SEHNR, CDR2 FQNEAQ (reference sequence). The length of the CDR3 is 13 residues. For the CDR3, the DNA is TGTGCCGGCAGCTCGGGGACTACCAATGAGCAGTTCTTC. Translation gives CAGSSGTTNEQFF.

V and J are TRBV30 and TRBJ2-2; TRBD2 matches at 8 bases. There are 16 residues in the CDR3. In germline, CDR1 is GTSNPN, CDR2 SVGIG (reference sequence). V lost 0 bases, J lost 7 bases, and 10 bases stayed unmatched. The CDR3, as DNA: TGTGCCTGGAGTGTCCTAGCGGGCCGAAAAGGCGGGGAGCTGTTTTTT. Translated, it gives CAWSVLAGRKGGELFF.

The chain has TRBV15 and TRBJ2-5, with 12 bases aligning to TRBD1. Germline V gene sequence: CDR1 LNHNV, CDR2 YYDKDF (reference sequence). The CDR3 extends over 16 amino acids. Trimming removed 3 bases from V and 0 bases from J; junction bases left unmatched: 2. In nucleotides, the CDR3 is TGTGCCACCAGCAGCGGGACAGGGGGCAACCAAGAGACCCAGTACTTC. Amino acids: CATSSGTGGNQETQYF.

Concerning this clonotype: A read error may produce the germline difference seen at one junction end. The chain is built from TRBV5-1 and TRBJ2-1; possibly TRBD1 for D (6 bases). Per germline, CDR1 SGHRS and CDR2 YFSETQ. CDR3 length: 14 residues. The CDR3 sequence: CASSLSSGDNERFF. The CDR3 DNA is TGCGCCAGCAGCTTATCGTCCGGGGACAATGAGCGGTTCTTC. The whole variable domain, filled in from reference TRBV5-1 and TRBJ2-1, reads KAGVTQTPRYLIKTRGQQVTLSCSPISGHRSVSWYQQTPGQGLQFLFEYFSETQRNKGNFPGRFSGRQFSNSRSEMNVSTLELGDSALYLCASSLSSGDNERFFGPGTRLTVL.

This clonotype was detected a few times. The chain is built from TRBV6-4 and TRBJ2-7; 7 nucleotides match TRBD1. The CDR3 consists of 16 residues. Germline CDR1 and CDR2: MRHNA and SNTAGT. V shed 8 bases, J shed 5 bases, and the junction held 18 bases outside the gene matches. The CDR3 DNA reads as TGTGCCAGCGAGTACGCTACAGGGGTTCTATTGAACGAGCAGTACTTC. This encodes CASEYATGVLLNEQYF.

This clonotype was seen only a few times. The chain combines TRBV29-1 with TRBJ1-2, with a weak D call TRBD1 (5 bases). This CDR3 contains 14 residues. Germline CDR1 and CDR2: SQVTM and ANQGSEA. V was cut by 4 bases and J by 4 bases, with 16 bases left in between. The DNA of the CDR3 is TGCAGCGTTGTGTATGGGGGGGAGTTCTATGGCTACACCTTC. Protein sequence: CSVVYGGEFYGYTF.

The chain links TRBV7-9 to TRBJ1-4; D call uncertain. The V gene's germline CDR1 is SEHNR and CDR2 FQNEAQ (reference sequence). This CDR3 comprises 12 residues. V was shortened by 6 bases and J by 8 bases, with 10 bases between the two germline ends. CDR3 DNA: TGTGCCAGCAGTCCCCCTCGAGAAAAACTGTTTTTT. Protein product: CASSPPREKLFF.

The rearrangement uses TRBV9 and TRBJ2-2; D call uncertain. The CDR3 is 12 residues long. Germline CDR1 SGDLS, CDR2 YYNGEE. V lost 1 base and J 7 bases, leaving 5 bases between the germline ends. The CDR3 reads CASSVQGGELFF. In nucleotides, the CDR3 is TGTGCCAGCAGCGTACAAGGCGGGGAGCTGTTTTTT. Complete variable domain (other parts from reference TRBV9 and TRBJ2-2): DSGVTQTPKHLITATGQRVTLRCSPRSGDLSVYWYQQSLDQGLQFLIQYYNGEERAKGNILERFSAQQFPDLHSELNLSSLELGDSALYFCASSVQGGELFFGEGSRLTVL.

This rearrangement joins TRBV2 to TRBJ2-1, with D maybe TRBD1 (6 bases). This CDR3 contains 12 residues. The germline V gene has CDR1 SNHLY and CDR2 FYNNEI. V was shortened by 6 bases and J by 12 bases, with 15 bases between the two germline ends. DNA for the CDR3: TGTGCCAGCAGGTCCGGGGACACGGGGCAGTTCTTC. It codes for CASRSGDTGQFF.

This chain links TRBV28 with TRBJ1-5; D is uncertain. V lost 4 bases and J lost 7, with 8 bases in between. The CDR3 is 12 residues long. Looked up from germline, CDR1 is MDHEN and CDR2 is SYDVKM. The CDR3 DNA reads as TGTGCCAGCAGTTCAGGTGGCCAGCCCCAGCATTTT. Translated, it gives CASSSGGQPQHF.

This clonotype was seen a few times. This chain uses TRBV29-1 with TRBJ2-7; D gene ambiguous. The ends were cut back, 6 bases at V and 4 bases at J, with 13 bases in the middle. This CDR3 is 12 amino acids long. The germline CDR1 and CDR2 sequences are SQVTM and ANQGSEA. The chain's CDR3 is CSVELLPYEQYF. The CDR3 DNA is TGCAGCGTCGAACTACTCCCTTACGAGCAGTACTTC.

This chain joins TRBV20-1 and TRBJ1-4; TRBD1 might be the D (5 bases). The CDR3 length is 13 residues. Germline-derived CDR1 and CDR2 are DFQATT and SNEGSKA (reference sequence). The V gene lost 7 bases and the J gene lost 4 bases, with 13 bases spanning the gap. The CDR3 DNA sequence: TGCAGTGGGCGAGCAGGGAGTAATGAAAAACTGTTTTTT. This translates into CSGRAGSNEKLFF.